This T cell receptor beta chain was observed in a study of regulatory T cells in long-lasting Graves disease. Stated time point: newly diagnosed GD, antithyroid drugs for less than 3 months. With RNA extracted from PBMCs as input, the TCR library was made. This clonotype came up many times. For TCR beta, libraries came from iRepertoire HTBI primers and Arm-PCR of CDR3 regions. TCRdb used MiXCR to reprocess the multiplex PCR reads, holding one entry per CDR3 protein. In the table there are roughly 420,000 distinct CDR3 sequences, 14% of which are singletons. In addition, the sample was reused for a study of T cells in Graves' hyperthyroidism and ophthalmopathy. Per that paper: When ophthalmopathy did not progress within 18 months, Graves' hyperthyroidism was considered stable. Every diagnosis used clinical symptoms, serum thyroxine and TRAb, thyroid ultrasound and orbital computed tomography. First-round RT-PCR with HTBI primers amplified the TCR CDR3 region.

The material was peripheral blood mononuclear cells (PBMCs), obtained at new diagnosis, from a patient treated with antithyroid drugs. This TCR derives from a woman between 50 and 59 years old with Graves disease.

The CDR3 region has the DNA TGTGCCAGCAGCGTACCCTGGACAGGGGGGACCGGGGAGCTGTTTTTT. Amino acids: CASSVPWTGGTGELFF. V usage is TRBV12-3 or TRBV12-4 and J usage is TRBJ2-2, with 10 bases aligning to TRBD1. J lost 5 bases, V lost 6 bases, and 9 bases had no gene match. CDR3 size: 16 residues.